This is a list of T cell receptor beta chains from one sample in a study of PD-L1 blockade in urothelial cancer. The assay was immunoSEQ multiplex PCR, and TCRdb's table has in-frame clones only and misses some. Of about 120,000 clones listed, approximately 90% were seen once; the top ten hold approximately 1.7%. The material sequenced was PBMCs, taken around atezolizumab (anti-PD-L1) treatment. The receptors shown here come from a man between 60 and 70 years old with urothelial cancer. Each CDR3 is given with its conserved first and last residue. The order of the fields is J gene, D gene, V gene, clone size, CDR3 protein, CDR3 DNA. D genes are given only for firm matches. A clone size is listed for some rows: how often the clone was seen (once, few, many), or a class if it is expanded.

J: TRBJ2-7; D: .; V: TRBV28; size: .; CDR3: CASYQQGYYEQYF; DNA: TGTGCCAGCTACCAACAGGGCTACTACGAGCAGTACTTC
J: TRBJ2-7; D: .; V: TRBV5-6; size: .; CDR3: CASSLAVSSYEQYF; DNA: TGTGCCAGCAGCTTGGCCGTTAGCTCCTACGAGCAGTACTTC
J: TRBJ1-4; D: .; V: TRBV6-5; size: .; CDR3: CASSYSTLGDEKLFF; DNA: TGTGCCAGCAGTTACTCAACATTAGGGGATGAAAAACTGTTTTTT
J: TRBJ2-1; D: TRBD1; V: TRBV2; size: .; CDR3: CASTGVVQFF; DNA: TGTGCCAGTACAGGGGTGGTGCAGTTCTTC
J: TRBJ1-5; D: TRBD1; V: TRBV5-6; size: .; CDR3: CASSFTWDRGPQAQHF; DNA: TGTGCCAGCAGCTTTACCTGGGACAGGGGCCCGCAGGCCCAGCATTTT
J: TRBJ2-1; D: .; V: TRBV25-1; size: .; CDR3: CASSEGHYNEQFF; DNA: TGTGCCAGCAGTGAGGGACACTACAATGAGCAGTTCTTC
J: TRBJ2-7; D: .; V: TRBV19; size: .; CDR3: CASSISRGYEQYF; DNA: TGTGCCAGTAGTATAAGTCGGGGTTACGAGCAGTACTTC
J: TRBJ2-2; D: .; V: TRBV4-1; size: .; CDR3: CASSQDTARTGELFF; DNA: TGCGCCAGCAGCCAAGATACGGCTAGAACCGGGGAGCTGTTTTTT
J: TRBJ2-7; D: .; V: TRBV19; size: .; CDR3: CASSPSGISEQYF; DNA: TGTGCCAGTAGTCCCTCAGGGATCAGCGAGCAGTACTTC
J: TRBJ2-3; D: .; V: TRBV7-3; size: once; CDR3: CASSWAGTSTDTQYF; DNA: TGTGCCAGCAGCTGGGCCGGGACTAGCACAGATACGCAGTATTTT
J: TRBJ2-1; D: TRBD1; V: TRBV4-1; size: .; CDR3: CASSHAGQGYYNEQFF; DNA: TGCGCCAGCAGCCATGCGGGACAGGGATACTACAATGAGCAGTTCTTC
J: TRBJ2-7; D: TRBD1; V: TRBV6-1; size: .; CDR3: CASSERDSYYEQYF; DNA: TGTGCCAGCAGTGAACGGGACAGTTACTACGAGCAGTACTTC
J: TRBJ2-7; D: TRBD2; V: TRBV5-1; size: .; CDR3: CASSLELAGIPGGEQYF; DNA: TGCGCCAGCAGCTTGGAACTAGCGGGAATACCGGGAGGGGAGCAGTACTTC
J: TRBJ2-7; D: TRBD2; V: TRBV7-9; size: .; CDR3: CASSLGSGATYEQYF; DNA: TGTGCCAGCAGCTTAGGTAGCGGGGCAACCTACGAGCAGTACTTC
J: TRBJ2-2; D: .; V: TRBV6-5; size: once; CDR3: CASSYSTGSSAGELFF; DNA: TGTGCCAGCAGTTACTCGACGGGTAGCAGCGCCGGGGAGCTGTTTTTT
J: TRBJ1-5; D: TRBD1; V: TRBV5-6; size: .; CDR3: CASSYRDRVNQPQHF; DNA: TGTGCCAGCAGCTACCGGGACAGGGTTAATCAGCCCCAGCATTTT
J: TRBJ1-4; D: .; V: TRBV7-9; size: .; CDR3: CASSLGNSLNEKLFF; DNA: TGTGCCAGCAGCTTAGGCAACAGTTTGAATGAAAAACTGTTTTTT
J: TRBJ2-5; D: .; V: TRBV5-8; size: .; CDR3: CASSLGRETQYF; DNA: TGTGCCAGCAGTTTGGGTAGAGAGACCCAGTACTTC
J: TRBJ1-1; D: .; V: TRBV11-2; size: .; CDR3: CASRERGEAFF; DNA: TGTGCCAGCAGAGAACGGGGTGAAGCTTTCTTT
J: TRBJ2-7; D: TRBD2; V: TRBV5-6; size: .; CDR3: CASSLVSAGVSEQYF; DNA: TGTGCCAGCAGCTTGGTCTCAGCGGGAGTGAGCGAGCAGTACTTC
J: TRBJ1-1; D: TRBD1; V: TRBV7-9; size: .; CDR3: CASSPGQGIGEAFF; DNA: TGTGCCAGCAGCCCTGGACAGGGGATAGGTGAAGCTTTCTTT
J: TRBJ1-5; D: TRBD1; V: TRBV19; size: .; CDR3: CASSTEQGRSNQPQHF; DNA: TGTGCCAGTAGTACCGAACAGGGGAGAAGCAATCAGCCCCAGCATTTT
J: TRBJ2-7; D: TRBD1; V: TRBV9; size: .; CDR3: CASSPRGDRVTYEQYF; DNA: TGTGCCAGCAGCCCCCGGGGGGACAGGGTCACCTACGAGCAGTACTTC
J: TRBJ1-2; D: .; V: TRBV5-1; size: few; CDR3: CASSSDGDRIYGYTF; DNA: TGCGCCAGCAGCTCGGACGGAGACAGAATCTATGGCTACACCTTC
J: TRBJ2-5; D: TRBD2; V: TRBV7-2; size: .; CDR3: CASSLGSGGGETQYF; DNA: TGTGCCAGCAGCTTAGGTTCCGGCGGGGGGGAGACCCAGTACTTC
J: TRBJ1-5; D: TRBD1; V: TRBV7-9; size: .; CDR3: CASSPGGPKGQPQHF; DNA: TGTGCCAGCAGCCCAGGGGGACCCAAGGGGCAGCCCCAGCATTTT
J: TRBJ1-2; D: .; V: TRBV9; size: .; CDR3: CASSVDAGSYGYTF; DNA: TGTGCCAGCAGCGTAGATGCGGGGTCCTATGGCTACACCTTC
J: TRBJ2-1; D: TRBD2; V: TRBV9; size: .; CDR3: CASSVGLAGGDNEQFF; DNA: TGTGCCAGCAGCGTAGGGCTAGCGGGAGGGGACAATGAGCAGTTCTTC
J: TRBJ2-1; D: TRBD2; V: TRBV10-3; size: .; CDR3: CAQIRPGGNEQFF; DNA: TGTGCCCAAATAAGACCGGGGGGCAATGAGCAGTTCTTC